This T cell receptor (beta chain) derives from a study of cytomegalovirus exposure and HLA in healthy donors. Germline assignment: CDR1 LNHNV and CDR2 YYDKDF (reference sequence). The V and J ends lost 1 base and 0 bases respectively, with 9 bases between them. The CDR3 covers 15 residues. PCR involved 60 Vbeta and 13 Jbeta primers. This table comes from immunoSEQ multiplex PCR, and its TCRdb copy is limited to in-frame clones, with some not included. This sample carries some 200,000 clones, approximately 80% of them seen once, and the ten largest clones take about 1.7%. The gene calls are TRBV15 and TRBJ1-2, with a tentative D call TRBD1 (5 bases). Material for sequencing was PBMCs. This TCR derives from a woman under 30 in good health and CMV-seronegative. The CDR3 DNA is TGTGCCACCAGCAGAGGGAAGGGGCCTAACTATGGCTACACCTTC. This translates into CATSRGKGPNYGYTF.